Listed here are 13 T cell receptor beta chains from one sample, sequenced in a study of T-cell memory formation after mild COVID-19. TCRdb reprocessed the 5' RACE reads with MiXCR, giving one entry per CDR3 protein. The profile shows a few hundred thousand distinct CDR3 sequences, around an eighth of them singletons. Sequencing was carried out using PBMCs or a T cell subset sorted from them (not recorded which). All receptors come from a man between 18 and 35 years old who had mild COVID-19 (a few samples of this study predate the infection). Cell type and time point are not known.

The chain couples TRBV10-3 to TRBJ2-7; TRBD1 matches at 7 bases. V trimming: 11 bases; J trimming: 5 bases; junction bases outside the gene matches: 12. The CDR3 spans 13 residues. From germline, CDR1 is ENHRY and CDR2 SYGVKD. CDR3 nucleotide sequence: TGTGCCGTGCAAGGGACAGCGAAGGACGAGCAGTACGTC. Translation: CAVQGTAKDEQYV.

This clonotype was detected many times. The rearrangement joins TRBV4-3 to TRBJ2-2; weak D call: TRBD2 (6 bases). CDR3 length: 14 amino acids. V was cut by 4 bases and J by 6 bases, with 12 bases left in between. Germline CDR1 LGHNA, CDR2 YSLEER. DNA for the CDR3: TGCGCCAGCAGCCTGGCCGAGCGGGCCGGGGAGCTGTTTTTT. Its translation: CASSLAERAGELFF.

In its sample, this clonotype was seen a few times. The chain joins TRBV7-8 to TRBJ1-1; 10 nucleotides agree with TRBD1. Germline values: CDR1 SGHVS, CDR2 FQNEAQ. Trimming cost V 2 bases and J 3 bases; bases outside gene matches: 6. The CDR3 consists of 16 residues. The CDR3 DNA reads TGTGCCAGCAGCTTATGGGACAGGGGTTTGGACACTGAAGCTTTCTTT. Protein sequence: CASSLWDRGLDTEAFF.

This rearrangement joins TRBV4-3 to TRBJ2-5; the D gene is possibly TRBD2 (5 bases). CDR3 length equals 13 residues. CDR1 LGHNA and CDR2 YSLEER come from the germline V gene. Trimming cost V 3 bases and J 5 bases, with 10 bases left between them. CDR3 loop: CASSQPGVETQYF. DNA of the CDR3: TGCGCCAGCAGCCAGCCCGGGGTGGAGACCCAGTACTTC.

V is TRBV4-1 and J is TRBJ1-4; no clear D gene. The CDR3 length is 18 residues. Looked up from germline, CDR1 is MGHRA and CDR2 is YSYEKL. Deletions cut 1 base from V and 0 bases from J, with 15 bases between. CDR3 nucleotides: TGCGCCAGCAGCCAAGTAATATCTACAGCCGCAACTAATGAAAAACTGTTTTTT. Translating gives CASSQVISTAATNEKLFF.

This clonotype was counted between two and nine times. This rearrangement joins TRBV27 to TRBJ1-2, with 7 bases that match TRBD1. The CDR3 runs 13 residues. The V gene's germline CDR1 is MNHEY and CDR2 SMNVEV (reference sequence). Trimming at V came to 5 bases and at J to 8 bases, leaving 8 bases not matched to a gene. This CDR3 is CASSTLRGDGYTF. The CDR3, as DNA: TGTGCCAGCAGTACGCTCAGGGGGGACGGCTACACCTTC.

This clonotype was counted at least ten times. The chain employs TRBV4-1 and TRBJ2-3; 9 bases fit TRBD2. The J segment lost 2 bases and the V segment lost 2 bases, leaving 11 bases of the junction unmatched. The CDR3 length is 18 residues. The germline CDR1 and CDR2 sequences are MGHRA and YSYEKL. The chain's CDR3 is CASSQLPGLASTTDTQYF. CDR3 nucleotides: TGCGCCAGCAGCCAACTTCCGGGACTAGCATCCACCACAGATACGCAGTATTTT.

CDR3 protein: CSARTSGENEQFF. The CDR3 nucleotides are TGCAGCGCCAGGACTAGCGGGGAGAATGAGCAGTTCTTC. V gene TRBV29-1 combines with J gene TRBJ2-1; TRBD2 matches 12 bases. CDR3 length: 13 residues. V lost 7 bases and J lost 7; bases outside the gene matches: 5. Germline lookup yields CDR1 SQVTM and CDR2 ANQGSEA.

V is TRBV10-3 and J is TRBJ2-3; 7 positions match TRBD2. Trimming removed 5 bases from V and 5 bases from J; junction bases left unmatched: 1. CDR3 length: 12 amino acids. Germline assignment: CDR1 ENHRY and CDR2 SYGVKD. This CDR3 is CAISPGGDTQYF. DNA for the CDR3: TGTGCCATCAGTCCGGGGGGAGATACGCAGTATTTT.

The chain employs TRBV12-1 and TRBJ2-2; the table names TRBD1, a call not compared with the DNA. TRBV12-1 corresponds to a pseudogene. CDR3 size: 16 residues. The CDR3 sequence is CASSPPVRVRTGELFF. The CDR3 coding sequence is TGTGCCAGCAGCCCCCCGGTCCGGGTTCGCACCGGGGAGCTGTTTTTT.

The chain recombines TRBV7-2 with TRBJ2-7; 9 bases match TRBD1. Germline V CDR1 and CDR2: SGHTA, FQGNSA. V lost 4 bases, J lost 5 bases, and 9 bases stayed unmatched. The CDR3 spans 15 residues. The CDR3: CASSYRGDRVNEQYV. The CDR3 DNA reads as TGTGCCAGCAGCTACCGAGGGGACAGGGTAAACGAGCAGTACGTC.

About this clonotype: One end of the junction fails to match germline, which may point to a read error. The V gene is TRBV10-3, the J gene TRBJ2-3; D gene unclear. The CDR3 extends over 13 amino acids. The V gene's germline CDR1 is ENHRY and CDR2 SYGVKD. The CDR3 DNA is TGTGCCATCAGTGAGAGGCCCACAGATATGCAGTATTTT. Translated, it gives CAISERPTDMQYF.

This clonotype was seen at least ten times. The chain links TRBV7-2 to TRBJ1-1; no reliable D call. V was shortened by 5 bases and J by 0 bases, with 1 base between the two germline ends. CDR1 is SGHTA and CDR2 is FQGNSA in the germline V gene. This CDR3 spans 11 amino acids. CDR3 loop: CASSMNTEAFF. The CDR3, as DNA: TGTGCCAGCAGCATGAACACTGAAGCTTTCTTT.